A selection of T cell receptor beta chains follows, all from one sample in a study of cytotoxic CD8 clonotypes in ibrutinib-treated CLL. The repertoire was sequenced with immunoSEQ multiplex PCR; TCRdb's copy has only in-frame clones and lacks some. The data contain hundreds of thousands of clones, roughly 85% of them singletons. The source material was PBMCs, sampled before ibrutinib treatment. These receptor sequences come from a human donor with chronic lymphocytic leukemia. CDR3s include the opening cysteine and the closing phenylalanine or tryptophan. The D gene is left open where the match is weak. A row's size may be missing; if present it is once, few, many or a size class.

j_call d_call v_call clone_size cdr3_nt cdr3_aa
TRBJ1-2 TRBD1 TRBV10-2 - TGCGCCAGCAGAGAAACTGACAGGGGATATGGCTACACCTTC CASRETDRGYGYTF
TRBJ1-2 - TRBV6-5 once TGTGCCAGCAGTTACGCGCAGGGATTCTCTGGCTACACCTTC CASSYAQGFSGYTF
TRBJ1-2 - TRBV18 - TGTGCCAGCTCACCGTCAACAGCTAACTATGGCTACACCTTC CASSPSTANYGYTF
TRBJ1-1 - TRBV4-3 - TGCGCCAGCAGCTACAATAGACAGGCTGAAGCTTTCTTT CASSYNRQAEAFF
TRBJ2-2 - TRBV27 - TGTGCCAGCAGTGTACAGGGCAAAATGACCGGGGAGCTGTTTTTT CASSVQGKMTGELFF
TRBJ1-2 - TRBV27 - TGTGCCAGCAGTTTAACGGCAGCCCGCTATGGCTACACCTTC CASSLTAARYGYTF
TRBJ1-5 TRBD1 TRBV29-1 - TGCAGCGTGTGGACAGGGGATAGCAATCAGCCCCAGCATTTT CSVWTGDSNQPQHF
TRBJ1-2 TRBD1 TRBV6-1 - TGTGCCATCGGGACAGGAGCTAACTATGGCTACACCTTC CAIGTGANYGYTF
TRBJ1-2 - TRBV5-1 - TGCGCCAGCAGCGACAACGATGGCTACACCTTC CASSDNDGYTF
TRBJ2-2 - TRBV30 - TGTGCCTGGAGTAAACAGGACCGGGACACCGGGGAGCTGTTTTTT CAWSKQDRDTGELFF
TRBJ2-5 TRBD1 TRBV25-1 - TGTGCCAGCAGTATACAGGGGTCGGAGACCCAGTACTTC CASSIQGSETQYF
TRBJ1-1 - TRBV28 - TGTGCCAGCACCTGGGAGGGTAGAAGCACTGAAGCTTTCTTT CASTWEGRSTEAFF
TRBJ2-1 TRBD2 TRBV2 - TGTGCCAGCAGATCCACTAGCGGGACGTACGTTGAGCAGTTCTTC CASRSTSGTYVEQFF
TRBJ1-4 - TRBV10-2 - TGCGCCAGCAGCTCTTGGACGGGAGAAAAACTGTTTTTT CASSSWTGEKLFF
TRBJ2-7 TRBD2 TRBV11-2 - TGTGCCAGCAGCTTAGATTCGGTAGCGGGGGCCGAGCAGTACTTC CASSLDSVAGAEQYF
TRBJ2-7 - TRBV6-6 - TGTGCCAGCAGTTATGGTTCCGAGCAGTACTTC CASSYGSEQYF
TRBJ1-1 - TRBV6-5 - TGTGCCAGCAGTCGCGACCGGAAAGAAGCTTTCTTT CASSRDRKEAFF
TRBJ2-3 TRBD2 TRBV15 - TGTGCCACCAGCGGCGGACTAGCGTATAATACGCAGTATTTT CATSGGLAYNTQYF
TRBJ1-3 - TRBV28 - TGTGCCAGCAGCCTTATTCTAGGGCAGGGTGAAGATGGAAACACCATATATTTT CASSLILGQGEDGNTIYF
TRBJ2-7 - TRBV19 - TGTGCCAGTAGTATAGGAGGTTTGCGGACCTACGAGCAGTACTTC CASSIGGLRTYEQYF